The clone carrying this T cell receptor beta chain was counted once. Repertoires were generated with immunoSEQ multiplex PCR, while TCRdb's copy carries only in-frame clones and drops some. The sample includes 150,000 to 200,000 clones, about 82% of them seen just once. The source of the sample is a study of blood T cell repertoires in COVID-19. About the research overall: Samples representing acute and convalescent COVID-19 were sourced from the United States, Italy and Spain.

Seattle participants joined during active infection and were tracked over time. CDR1 is LNHNV, CDR2 YYDKDF, per germline (reference sequence). CDR3 length equals 15 residues. Trimming took 3 bases from V and 6 from J, leaving 14 bases between them. This sequence originates from a man aged 55 to 70 with COVID-19, enrolled during active disease. The gene calls are TRBV15 and TRBJ1-4, with a possible D match to TRBD1 (5 bases). The sequenced material came from peripheral blood. The CDR3 DNA is TGTGCCACCAGCAGGGGGCCCGGGAGTGATGAAAAACTGTTTTTT. Translating gives CATSRGPGSDEKLFF.